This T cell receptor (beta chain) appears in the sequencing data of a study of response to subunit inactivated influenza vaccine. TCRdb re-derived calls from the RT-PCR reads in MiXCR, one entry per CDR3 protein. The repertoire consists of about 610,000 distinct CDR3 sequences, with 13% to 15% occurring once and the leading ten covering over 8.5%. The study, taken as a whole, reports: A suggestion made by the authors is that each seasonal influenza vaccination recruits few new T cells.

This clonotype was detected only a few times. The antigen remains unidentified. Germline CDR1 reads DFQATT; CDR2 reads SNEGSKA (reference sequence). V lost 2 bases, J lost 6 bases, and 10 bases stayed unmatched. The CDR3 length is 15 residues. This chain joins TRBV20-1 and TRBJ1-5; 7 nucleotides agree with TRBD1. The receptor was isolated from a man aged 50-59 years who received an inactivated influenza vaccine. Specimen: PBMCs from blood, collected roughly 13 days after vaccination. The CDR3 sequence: CSARKSTGTGQPQHF. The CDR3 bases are TGCAGTGCTAGAAAATCGACAGGGACGGGTCAGCCCCAGCATTTT.